The 14 T cell receptor beta chains in this list originate from one sample, sequenced in a study of blood T cell repertoires in COVID-19. Repertoires were generated with immunoSEQ multiplex PCR, while TCRdb's copy carries only in-frame clones and drops some. The sample shows some 99,000 clones, 83% of them seen only once. Sequenced material: peripheral blood. All receptors derive from a woman aged 55-75 years with acute or convalescent COVID-19.

The CDR3, as DNA: TGTGCCAGCAGCTTAGGGCGAACAGGGTCCGGTAATTCACCCCTCCACTTT. Its protein is CASSLGRTGSGNSPLHF. This chain uses TRBV7-8 with TRBJ1-6; tentative D call: TRBD1 (6 bases). V was trimmed by 1 base and J by 6 bases, leaving 16 bases between them. The CDR3 consists of 17 residues. Germline CDR1 is SGHVS and CDR2 is FQNEAQ.

The genes are TRBV6-1 and TRBJ2-2; unclear D gene. The ends were cut back, 8 bases at V and 9 bases at J, with 10 bases in the middle. The CDR3 spans 11 residues. Germline V gene data show CDR1 as MNHNS and CDR2 as SASEGT. CDR3 coding DNA: TGTGCCAGCCTCCGAGAGCGGGAGCTGTTTTTT. Translated, it gives CASLRERELFF.

This clone was counted between two and nine times. The chain combines TRBV6-1 with TRBJ1-5, with D possibly TRBD1 on 6 matching bases. Germline CDR1 MNHNS, CDR2 SASEGT. This CDR3 contains 15 residues. V was shortened by 2 bases and J by 4 bases, with 12 bases between the two germline ends. The CDR3 reads CASSEYWTDNQPQHF. In DNA, the CDR3 is TGTGCCAGCAGTGAATATTGGACAGATAATCAGCCCCAGCATTTT.

V and J are TRBV30 and TRBJ1-2; TRBD1 might be the D (5 bases). V lost 4 bases and J lost 4, with 13 bases in between. The CDR3 runs 13 residues. Germline loops: CDR1 GTSNPN, CDR2 SVGIG (reference sequence). The CDR3, as DNA: TGTGCCTGGAACATACAGGCCCGCTATGGCTACACCTTC. Protein: CAWNIQARYGYTF.

This chain connects TRBV18 to TRBJ2-7; D is perhaps TRBD2 (6 bases). Germline lookup yields CDR1 KGHSH and CDR2 LQKENI. The CDR3 runs 16 residues. The V and J ends lost 3 bases and 1 base respectively, with 16 bases between them. CDR3 sequence reads: CASSPYGGSISYEQYF. CDR3 in DNA: TGTGCCAGCTCACCTTATGGGGGGTCAATTTCCTACGAGCAGTACTTC.

This clone has just a few counts. The chain couples TRBV5-6 to TRBJ1-1; the D is unclear. Looked up from germline, CDR1 is SGHDT and CDR2 is YYEEEE. Trimming removed 2 bases from V and 0 bases from J, with 14 bases in between. This CDR3 contains 16 residues. This CDR3 reads CASSFAPDGLNTEAFF. DNA of the CDR3: TGTGCCAGCAGCTTTGCCCCTGACGGGTTGAACACTGAAGCTTTCTTT.

The gene calls are TRBV6-5 and TRBJ1-5, with D perhaps TRBD1 (6 bases). The CDR3 totals 14 residues. CDR1 MNHEY and CDR2 SVGAGI come from the germline V gene. V was pared by 5 bases and J by 2 bases, with 10 bases between. CDR3 sequence reads: CASSRGGGNQPQHF. In DNA, the CDR3 is TGTGCCAGCAGTCGAGGGGGGGGCAATCAGCCCCAGCATTTT.

The chain has TRBV2 and TRBJ1-2, with D maybe TRBD1 (5 bases). The ends were cut back, 1 base at V and 7 bases at J, with 10 bases in the middle. CDR1 is SNHLY, CDR2 FYNNEI, per germline. The CDR3 is 13 amino acids. The CDR3 reads CASSEEGRGGYTF. The CDR3 DNA reads TGTGCCAGCAGTGAAGAGGGGAGGGGTGGCTACACCTTC.

In its sample, this clone was seen once. In nucleotides, the CDR3 is TGTGCCAGCAGTTTAGGAGGGCGCTTCGCTGAAGCTTTCTTT. It translates to CASSLGGRFAEAFF. The chain employs TRBV28 and TRBJ1-1; D is uncertain. The germline V gene has CDR1 MDHEN and CDR2 SYDVKM. The CDR3 runs to 14 residues. Trimming removed 2 bases at V and 6 bases at J, with 13 bases between. The full variable domain, in which reference TRBV28 and TRBJ1-1 provide the parts outside the CDR3, is DVKVTQSSRYLVKRTGEKVFLECVQDMDHENMFWYRQDPGLGLRLIYFSYDVKMKEKGDIPEGYSVSREKKERFSLILESASTNQTSMYLCASSLGGRFAEAFFGQGTRLTVV.

The chain couples TRBV7-2 to TRBJ1-5; the match to TRBD1 covers 8 bases. From germline, CDR1 is SGHTA and CDR2 FQGNSA. This CDR3 is built from 13 residues. The V gene end was trimmed by 6 bases and the J gene end by 2 bases; junction bases not matched to a gene: 0. As DNA, the CDR3 is TGTGCCAGCAGGGGACAGGGCAATCAGCCCCAGCATTTT. Residues: CASRGQGNQPQHF.

The CDR3 DNA reads TGTGCCAGCAGCTTTCCGGGACATCTTAATTCACCCCTCCACTTT. This gives the protein CASSFPGHLNSPLHF. The chain links TRBV5-8 to TRBJ1-6, with D tentatively TRBD1 (6 bases). Germline V CDR1 and CDR2: SGHTS, YDEGEE. V shed 2 bases and J shed 6 bases, with 12 bases lying between them. The CDR3 has 15 residues.

This clone was counted between two and nine times. The V gene is TRBV6-5, the J gene TRBJ2-5, with TRBD2 as a possible D gene (5 bases). This CDR3 region has 14 residues. Germline CDR1 reads MNHEY; CDR2 reads SVGAGI. The V end was cut by 2 bases, the J end by 1 base, with 8 bases between. CDR3 sequence reads: CASSYRTRQETQYF. The DNA of the CDR3 is TGTGCCAGCAGTTACCGGACTCGCCAAGAGACCCAGTACTTC.

The chain recombines TRBV12-5 with TRBJ1-5; a weak D match, TRBD1 (5 bases). The V end was cut by 7 bases, the J end by 3 bases, with 16 bases between. CDR3 length: 15 amino acids. Looked up from germline, CDR1 is LGHNT and CDR2 is FRNRAP. The CDR3 bases are TGTGCTAGTGCCTGGGGGGGTGGGGACAATCAGCCCCAGCATTTT. It specifies CASAWGGGDNQPQHF.

This clone was detected only a few times. CDR3: CASSLQGIPEAFF. The DNA for the CDR3 is TGTGCCAGCAGTCTACAGGGGATCCCTGAAGCTTTCTTT. This chain joins TRBV28 and TRBJ1-1; 7 bases align to TRBD1. The CDR3 totals 13 residues. Germline V gene data show CDR1 as MDHEN and CDR2 as SYDVKM. V gave up 5 bases and J gave up 6 bases; unmatched junction bases: 6.